Listed here are 8 T cell receptor beta chains from one sample, sequenced in a study of T cells expressing NK-cell markers. No DNA is given; TCRdb re-called the 5' RACE reads and lists each CDR3 protein once. Its listing shows approximately 440,000 distinct CDR3 sequences. The sample comprised blood T cells: a sorted CD56 or NKG2C T cell subset, CD4+ or CD8+ T cells, or bulk PBMC T cells (not recorded which). The receptor source for this set is a woman aged 50 to 60 in good health.

The rearrangement joins TRBV2 to TRBJ1-4; TCRdb calls TRBD1, which cannot be checked without DNA. Germline V gene lookup returns CDR1 SNHLY and CDR2 FYNNEI. The CDR3 covers 15 residues. The CDR3 loop reads CASEGQGATNEKLFF.

The gene calls are TRBV5-1 and TRBJ1-4; TCRdb calls TRBD1, which cannot be checked without DNA. This CDR3 has 14 residues. The germline V gene has CDR1 SGHRS and CDR2 YFSETQ. CDR3 loop: CASSLTGGDEKLFF.

The chain carries TRBV24-1 and TRBJ2-1; the D gene TCRdb calls, TRBD1, cannot be checked with no DNA. The CDR3 loop spans 16 amino acids. Germline V gene data show CDR1 as KGHDR and CDR2 as SFDVKD. The CDR3 here is CATSDPGQGPSSEQFF.

The chain is built from TRBV18 and TRBJ2-1; no DNA is available, so the TRBD1 call from TCRdb remains unchecked. The CDR3 spans 15 residues. Germline V gene data show CDR1 as KGHSH and CDR2 as LQKENI. The CDR3 region is CASSSGTGVTNEQFF.

The rearrangement uses TRBV6-1 and TRBJ1-1; the D call of TRBD1 rests on TCRdb alone, since no DNA is present to check it. CDR3 length: 14 amino acids. Looked up from germline, CDR1 is MNHNS and CDR2 is SASEGT. This chain's CDR3 is CASSVGGLNTEAFF.

This rearrangement joins TRBV10-2 to TRBJ2-3; TCRdb outputs TRBD1, but without DNA this stays unchecked. CDR3 length equals 11 residues. CDR1 and CDR2 from the germline V gene are WSHSY and SAAADI. This CDR3 reads CASLEGSEQYF.

V usage is TRBV20-1 and J usage is TRBJ2-4; TCRdb indicates TRBD1, and absent DNA this call remains unverified. This CDR3 comprises 18 residues. Germline lookup yields CDR1 DFQATT and CDR2 SNEGSKA (reference sequence). CDR3: CSASDLPSPLRAKNIQYF.

This chain joins TRBV2 and TRBJ1-6; the TRBD1 assignment by TCRdb is unverifiable without DNA. This CDR3 region has 18 residues. Looked up from germline, CDR1 is SNHLY and CDR2 is FYNNEI. The CDR3 here is CASVPGGTGGPYNSPLHF.